This T cell receptor (beta chain) was obtained from a study of beta chain features in type 1 diabetes. CD4+ cells of the naive, central memory, regulatory and stem cell-like memory types were sorted via CD45RO/CCR7/CD25/CD127/CD95/CD27. Trimming stripped 0 bases from V and 9 bases from J, with 10 bases between. Germline CDR1 reads SGDLS; CDR2 reads YYNGEE. This CDR3 spans 14 amino acids. This clone was counted only a few times. What it binds is unknown. The sample holds other DNA sequences that translate to the same CDR3. Findings and caveats of the study: PCR, the amplification step, might favor shorter templates, equally in patients and controls. Significant though moderate, a shortening of TCRB CDR3s appeared in all four CD4+ subsets of Type 1 diabetes patients.

The isolated RNA, all of it, was reverse transcribed, so expressed TCRB transcripts were what got sequenced. Several million reads on average were seen across naive, central memory and regulatory T cell samples. Sequencing used immunoSEQ multiplex PCR; TCRdb keeps in-frame clones, though not all of them. The sample lists 600,000 to 700,000 clones; around 11% were seen once. Source material: naive CD4+ T cells from blood. The source is a man aged 25 to 45 with type 1 diabetes. This sequence joins TRBV9 and TRBJ1-6; no clear D gene. The CDR3 sequence is CASSVEAGGSPLHF. CDR3 in DNA: TGTGCCAGCAGCGTAGAGGCCGGAGGTTCACCCCTCCACTTT.